What follows is one TCR beta chain and its context. These data are taken from a study of quantifying T cell responses using KT2 cells. Across the study: cDNA was made from DNase-treated RNA using alpha and beta constant primers.

Each cDNA got a UMI-containing oligo ligated at its 3' end. First-round PCR used three to five cycles and beta primers RC1.1 and RC1.2 covering TRBC1 and TRBC2. From the second PCR onward, TCR alpha and beta chains were processed separately. TCRdb re-derived calls from the UMI-ligation and nested PCR reads in MiXCR, one entry per CDR3 protein. Among about 33,000 distinct CDR3 sequences, 10% were seen once, and the ten largest hold approximately 8.7%. Germline loops: CDR1 DFQATT, CDR2 SNEGSKA (reference sequence). This CDR3 is built from 11 residues. The V end was cut by 3 bases, the J end by 3 bases, with 3 bases between.

This chain joins TRBV20-1 and TRBJ2-1; D call uncertain. This TCR was sampled from a human donor. The sample comprised PBMCs spiked with cells of the T cell clone KT2. Here the CDR3 reads CSARGYNEQFF. The CDR3 DNA reads TGCAGTGCTAGGGGCTACAATGAGCAGTTCTTC.